These 25 T cell receptor beta chains were sequenced from one sample in a study of T cell repertoires in cytomegalovirus infection (dated by TCRdb to the late 2010s). The treatment or condition label corresponds to: in vitro stimulation with specific CMV peptide epitopes to enrich CMV-specific T cells. The antigens for these receptors are not known. The data were produced on an Illumina HiSeq 1500. TCRdb reprocessed the public reads (quality trimming at Q25 with fastp, clone calling with MiXCR) and kept in-frame beta chains. Every distinct CDR3 protein forms one entry, paired with its most common genes and DNA. This sample holds about 920,000 distinct CDR3 sequences; about a third were observed only once. The top ten clones comprise over 12% of the sample. Sample: cultured CD8+ T cells from PBMCs, taken from culture after CMV antigen stimulation. These receptors originate from a human donor in good health (CMV status not recorded). Some clones in this sample may be carry-over from other donors' samples.

This clonotype has a handful of counts. The genes are TRBV4-1 and TRBJ2-7, with a weak D call TRBD2 (5 bases). This CDR3 has 13 residues. Germline V gives CDR1 MGHRA, CDR2 YSYEKL. Trimming removed 5 bases from V and 4 bases from J, with 12 bases in between. CDR3 sequence (DNA): TGCGCCAGCAGCGTAACCTGGGAGTACGAGCAGTACTTC. This gives the protein CASSVTWEYEQYF.

This clonotype has more than one count but fewer than ten. The chain carries TRBV7-6 and TRBJ1-2; the D gene is possibly TRBD1 (5 bases). V was shortened by 3 bases and J by 7 bases, with 9 bases between the two germline ends. The CDR3 contains 12 residues. The germline V gene has CDR1 SGHVS and CDR2 FNYEAQ. The CDR3 here is CASSFQGGGYTF. The CDR3, as DNA: TGTGCCAGCAGCTTCCAGGGAGGTGGCTACACCTTC.

The chain has TRBV4-1 and TRBJ2-2; D ambiguous. CDR3 length: 16 amino acids. Germline V gene data show CDR1 as MGHRA and CDR2 as YSYEKL. V was clipped by 0 bases and J by 5 bases, with 13 bases between them. The CDR3 DNA sequence: TGCGCCAGCAGCCAAGAATGGAAGGGTGGGACCGGGGAGCTGTTTTTT. This sequence encodes CASSQEWKGGTGELFF.

In nucleotides, the CDR3 is TGTGCCAGCCGGGAAGCAGGAAGCCAAGAGACCCAGTACTTC. It is translated as CASREAGSQETQYF. V usage is TRBV4-2 and J usage is TRBJ2-5; D perhaps matches TRBD2 (5 bases). This CDR3 contains 14 residues. Per the germline V gene, CDR1 is LGHNA and CDR2 is YNFKEQ. With 8 bases removed from V and 1 base from J, the gap between germline ends came to 14 bases.

This chain uses TRBV20-1 with TRBJ2-1; 12 positions match TRBD2. CDR3 length: 16 amino acids. Germline values: CDR1 DFQATT, CDR2 SNEGSKA (reference sequence). J gave up 7 bases and V 0 bases, and 7 bases lay outside the gene matches. The CDR3 sequence is CSARDPGLAGMNEQFF. Written as DNA, the CDR3 is TGCAGTGCTAGAGACCCTGGACTAGCGGGGATGAATGAGCAGTTCTTC.

In its sample, this clonotype was seen many times. This chain connects TRBV4-3 to TRBJ2-7, with 7 nucleotides matching TRBD1. Germline CDR1 and CDR2: LGHNA and YSLEER. The CDR3 has 14 residues. The V and J ends lost 0 bases and 4 bases, in that order; junction bases with no gene match: 3. In DNA form, the CDR3 reads TGCGCCAGCAGCCAAGACAGGGGGTATTACGAGCAGTACGTC. It is translated as CASSQDRGYYEQYV.

The genes are TRBV27 and TRBJ1-2, with unresolved D. The germline gives CDR1 MNHEY, CDR2 SMNVEV (reference sequence). The V and J ends lost 6 bases and 7 bases respectively, with 15 bases between them. This CDR3 comprises 13 residues. The CDR3 loop reads CASRLSQRLGYTF. As DNA, the CDR3 is TGTGCCAGCAGACTCTCCCAAAGGCTTGGCTACACCTTC.

The table lists this clonotype with a few counts. The CDR3 loop is CASSLGQEQYF. CDR3 nucleotide sequence: TGTGCCAGCAGCCTAGGACAGGAGCAGTACTTC. The V gene is TRBV7-6, the J gene TRBJ2-7; D is perhaps TRBD1 (6 bases). The V end was cut by 5 bases, the J end by 7 bases, with 9 bases between. The CDR3 contains 11 residues. CDR1 SGHVS and CDR2 FNYEAQ come from the germline V gene.

The chain carries TRBV6-5 and TRBJ2-1, with 14 bases lining up with TRBD2. Germline lookup yields CDR1 MNHEY and CDR2 SVGAGI. The CDR3 has 16 amino acids. With V trimmed by 6 bases and J by 8 bases, 9 bases remained unmatched. The DNA for the CDR3 is TGTGCCAGCAGCCTCAGGACTAGCGGGGGGTCCGATGAGCAGTTCTTC. As protein: CASSLRTSGGSDEQFF.

This clonotype was counted only a few times. The chain links TRBV6-1 to TRBJ2-7, with 7 positions matching TRBD2. With V trimmed by 5 bases and J by 6 bases, 10 bases remained unmatched. CDR1 and CDR2 from the germline V gene are MNHNS and SASEGT. This CDR3 has 14 residues. In DNA form, the CDR3 reads TGTGCCAGCAGTCCCCGGGACTACCCCTTCGAGCAGTACTTC. This translates into CASSPRDYPFEQYF.

The chain is built from TRBV12-3 or TRBV12-4 and TRBJ1-5; 8 nucleotides match TRBD1. This CDR3 is 13 amino acids long. V trimming: 10 bases; J trimming: 6 bases; junction bases outside the gene matches: 8. CDR3 sequence (DNA): TGTGCCAACAGGGACGGACAGGGTCAGCCCCAGCATTTT. This sequence encodes CANRDGQGQPQHF.

This clonotype was observed a few times. V is TRBV6-5 and J is TRBJ2-3, with D maybe TRBD1 (5 bases). CDR1 MNHEY and CDR2 SVGAGI come from the germline V gene. V lost 5 bases and J 0 bases, leaving 18 bases between the germline ends. The CDR3 contains 17 residues. The DNA for the CDR3 is TGTGCCAGCAGTACTCTGGACATACCCTCTAGCACAGATACGCAGTATTTT. It specifies CASSTLDIPSSTDTQYF.

The table lists this clonotype with a few counts. The CDR3 here is CSAREDRLAVFNEQFF. CDR3 DNA: TGCAGTGCTAGAGAAGATAGACTAGCGGTTTTCAATGAGCAGTTCTTC. V gene TRBV20-1 combines with J gene TRBJ2-1, with 9 bases lining up with TRBD2. The CDR3 loop spans 16 amino acids. V lost 0 bases, J lost 6 bases, and 9 bases stayed unmatched. Germline assignment: CDR1 DFQATT and CDR2 SNEGSKA (reference sequence).

This clonotype was counted only a few times. J is TRBJ2-2 and V is TRBV4-1; no clear D. CDR3 length: 16 amino acids. Germline CDR1 and CDR2: MGHRA and YSYEKL. Trimming cost V 0 bases and J 3 bases, with 11 bases left between them. The CDR3 DNA reads as TGCGCCAGCAGCCAAGAAAGAAGCGCCTACACCGGGGAGCTGTTTTTT. Translation: CASSQERSAYTGELFF.

This clonotype was found a few times. The chain combines TRBV12-3 or TRBV12-4 with TRBJ2-5; tentatively, D is TRBD1 (5 bases). The CDR3 has 14 residues. Trimming shortened V by 5 bases and J by 4 bases, and 14 bases separated the two germline ends. This chain's CDR3 is CASSGPWGGETQYF. CDR3 coding DNA: TGTGCCAGCAGTGGTCCATGGGGCGGAGAGACCCAGTACTTC.

The rearrangement uses TRBV27 and TRBJ1-1, with a weak D call TRBD1 (6 bases). Between the trimmed V and J ends, which lost 6 bases and 5 bases, there was a span of 16 bases. Germline V gene lookup returns CDR1 MNHEY and CDR2 SMNVEV (reference sequence). The CDR3 covers 14 residues. The CDR3 DNA follows: TGTGCCAGCAGCCCAAACCGTAGGGGGACTGAAGCTTTCTTT. Amino acid sequence: CASSPNRRGTEAFF.

The rearrangement uses TRBV7-6 and TRBJ1-6, with a possible D match to TRBD1 (5 bases). The CDR3 runs 15 residues. The germline V and J ends were trimmed by 9 bases and 9 bases, with 21 bases remaining between them. The V gene's germline CDR1 is SGHVS and CDR2 FNYEAQ. For the CDR3, the DNA is TGTGCCAGTTCCCGGGACGGTCTGTTCGGTTCACCCCTCCACTTT. Encoded protein: CASSRDGLFGSPLHF. Variable domain in full (rest from reference TRBV7-6 and TRBJ1-6): GAGVSQSPRYKVTKRGQDVALRCDPISGHVSLYWYRQALGQGPEFLTYFNYEAQQDKSGLPNDRFSAERPEGSISTLTIQRTEQRDSAMYRCASSRDGLFGSPLHFGNGTRLTVT.

This clonotype showed up many times. V and J are TRBV12-3 or TRBV12-4 and TRBJ1-5; D ambiguous. Between the trimmed V and J ends, which lost 6 bases and 7 bases, there was a span of 16 bases. The CDR3 contains 14 residues. CDR3 coding DNA: TGTGCCAGCAGCCACCCCCCTGACAACCAGCCCCAGCATTTT. The encoded protein is CASSHPPDNQPQHF.

This clonotype was observed a few times. The gene calls are TRBV6-4 and TRBJ1-2, with D unclear. Germline-derived CDR1 and CDR2 are MRHNA and SNTAGT. V was clipped by 0 bases and J by 7 bases, with 15 bases between them. The CDR3 runs to 15 residues. This CDR3 reads CASSDSAAAFGGYTF. The CDR3 region has the DNA TGTGCCAGCAGTGACTCGGCAGCGGCTTTTGGTGGCTACACCTTC.

This clonotype showed up just a few times. The CDR3 region has the DNA TGTGCCAGCAGCGGGGCGGTGACAGGGGACTACGAGCAGTACTTC. Translating gives CASSGAVTGDYEQYF. This rearrangement joins TRBV7-9 to TRBJ2-7; 8 bases line up with TRBD1. The J segment lost 3 bases and the V segment lost 5 bases, leaving 9 bases of the junction unmatched. The V gene's germline CDR1 is SEHNR and CDR2 FQNEAQ (reference sequence). The CDR3 extends over 15 amino acids.

This clonotype was detected only once. The gene calls are TRBV27 and TRBJ2-1, with D possibly matching TRBD2 (6 bases). Germline values: CDR1 MNHEY, CDR2 SMNVEV (reference sequence). With 5 bases removed from V and 9 bases from J, the gap between germline ends came to 14 bases. This CDR3 is 13 amino acids long. CDR3 amino acids: CASSIGAGREQFF. The DNA for the CDR3 is TGTGCCAGCAGTATAGGGGCGGGGCGTGAGCAGTTCTTC.

The chain employs TRBV6-5 and TRBJ1-1; D unclear. The CDR3 has 13 residues. Per the germline V gene, CDR1 is MNHEY and CDR2 is SVGAGI. The V and J ends lost 1 base and 5 bases respectively, with 8 bases between them. The CDR3 is CASSYYGGTEAFF. In DNA form, the CDR3 reads TGTGCCAGCAGTTACTATGGCGGAACTGAAGCTTTCTTT.

The chain has TRBV4-1 and TRBJ2-2; no clear D. Looked up from germline, CDR1 is MGHRA and CDR2 is YSYEKL. This CDR3 has 14 amino acids. With 4 bases removed from V and 3 bases from J, the gap between germline ends came to 9 bases. The CDR3 loop is CASSLRSDTGELFF. The DNA of the CDR3 is TGCGCCAGCAGCCTCCGGTCCGACACCGGGGAGCTGTTTTTT.

The chain couples TRBV27 to TRBJ2-5, with D possibly matching TRBD1 (6 bases). The CDR3 is made up of 14 amino acids. Germline V gene lookup returns CDR1 MNHEY and CDR2 SMNVEV (reference sequence). The V and J ends lost 6 bases and 4 bases respectively, with 15 bases between them. The chain's CDR3 is CASSPGHFGETQYF. The CDR3, as DNA: TGTGCCAGCAGCCCGGGACACTTCGGAGAGACCCAGTACTTC.

The rearrangement links TRBV28 to TRBJ2-1; 7 nucleotides match TRBD1. CDR1 MDHEN and CDR2 SYDVKM come from the germline V gene. The junction had 12 bases not matched to a gene; V was cut back by 7 bases and J by 3 bases. The CDR3 is 16 residues long. The CDR3 sequence: CASTRSDRNLYNEQFF. The CDR3 DNA follows: TGTGCCAGCACGAGATCGGACAGGAACCTCTACAATGAGCAGTTCTTC.